This T cell receptor (beta chain) was captured by sequencing in a study of blood T cell repertoires in COVID-19. Study-wide context: There were acute and convalescent COVID-19 samples, and they came from the United States, Italy and Spain. Nucleic acid was either cDNA or gDNA, and it came from T cells, B-cell-depleted T cells, or PBMCs.

This CDR3 spans 13 amino acids. With 5 bases clipped from V and 6 bases from J, the junction kept 4 bases outside the gene matches. Germline V gene lookup returns CDR1 SGHVS and CDR2 FQNEAQ. Using immunoSEQ multiplex PCR, the repertoire was profiled, and TCRdb retains in-frame clones only, with some absent. Of 390,000 or so clones listed, 75% to 90% are singletons. This clone was counted a single time. Those enrolled, adults aged about 18 to 95 years, came from fewer than 25 US areas. Symptom resolution, clearance, or two negative PCRs marked the recovered donors of Cohort 3. The rearrangement links TRBV7-8 to TRBJ2-1; 7 bases are shared with TRBD1. Sequencing used PBMCs or T cells enriched from blood (not recorded which). The clonotype was recovered from a woman between 50 and 59 years old who had recovered from COVID-19. This CDR3 reads CASSTGTVNEQFF. DNA for the CDR3: TGTGCCAGCAGCACCGGGACAGTCAATGAGCAGTTCTTC.